The 19 T cell receptor beta chains below come from one sample, sequenced in a study of shared clonotypes between healthy human individuals. Assay: immunoSEQ multiplex PCR; the TCRdb copy retains only in-frame clones and omits some. The table records over 950,000 clones, around 77% of them present only once. The material sequenced was memory CD4+ T cells from PBMCs. Regarding subset: CD45RA-negative fraction. The receptors derive from a man aged 18 to 35 in good health. Some clones in this sample may be carry-over from other donors' samples.

This clone was recorded at least ten times. V usage is TRBV2 and J usage is TRBJ1-5; unclear D gene. V was shortened by 0 bases and J by 9 bases, with 9 bases between the two germline ends. Germline loops: CDR1 SNHLY, CDR2 FYNNEI. CDR3 size: 13 residues. In DNA, the CDR3 is TGTGCCAGCAGTGAAGCGCCAAGATTGCCCCAGCATTTT. It encodes CASSEAPRLPQHF.

The rearrangement joins TRBV5-1 to TRBJ2-7; TRBD2 is a possible D gene (6 bases). This CDR3 has 14 residues. V shed 0 bases and J shed 6 bases, with 13 bases lying between them. In germline, CDR1 is SGHRS, CDR2 YFSETQ. CDR3: CASSLDGSLAEQYF. CDR3 nucleotide sequence: TGCGCCAGCAGCTTGGACGGGAGTCTCGCCGAGCAGTACTTC.

The chain joins TRBV5-1 to TRBJ2-7; TRBD2 aligns across 9 bases. Unmatched junction bases numbered 8, after V lost 4 bases and J lost 3 bases. Germline-derived CDR1 and CDR2 are SGHRS and YFSETQ. The CDR3 extends over 15 amino acids. CDR3 DNA: TGCGCCAGCAGCGCCCAGGTGCGGGAGGGCTACGAGCAGTACTTC. It yields the protein CASSAQVREGYEQYF. The full variable domain, completed using reference TRBV5-1 and TRBJ2-7, is KAGVTQTPRYLIKTRGQQVTLSCSPISGHRSVSWYQQTPGQGLQFLFEYFSETQRNKGNFPGRFSGRQFSNSRSEMNVSTLELGDSALYLCASSAQVREGYEQYFGPGTRLTVT.

This clone has only a few counts. The chain joins TRBV7-9 to TRBJ1-5; TRBD1 might be the D (5 bases). The CDR3 has 16 residues. Deletions cut 1 base from V and 2 bases from J, with 12 bases between. Per germline, CDR1 SEHNR and CDR2 FQNEAQ (reference sequence). The CDR3 region has the DNA TGTGCCAGCAGCTTAGTGGGGGGAATCGGCAATCAGCCCCAGCATTTT. It encodes CASSLVGGIGNQPQHF.

The chain has TRBV5-6 and TRBJ1-1; D possibly corresponds to TRBD1 (5 bases). The CDR3 covers 15 residues. V was clipped by 1 base and J by 1 base, with 11 bases between them. The germline gives CDR1 SGHDT, CDR2 YYEEEE. CDR3 protein: CASSLYRRGNTEAFF. The DNA for the CDR3 is TGTGCCAGCAGCTTGTACAGGAGGGGGAACACTGAAGCTTTCTTT. The whole variable domain, remainder taken from reference TRBV5-6 and TRBJ1-1, is DAGVTQSPTHLIKTRGQQVTLRCSPKSGHDTVSWYQQALGQGPQFIFQYYEEEERQRGNFPDRFSGHQFPNYSSELNVNALLLGDSALYLCASSLYRRGNTEAFFGQGTRLTVV.

This clone was seen only once. The gene calls are TRBV28 and TRBJ2-1, with D possibly TRBD1 on 5 matching bases. With 3 bases removed from V and 4 bases from J, the gap between germline ends came to 13 bases. CDR1 is MDHEN and CDR2 is SYDVKM in the germline V gene. The CDR3 sequence is 15 residues long. The CDR3, as DNA: TGTGCCAGCAGTTTCCTGCGCGGACATTACAATGAGCAGTTCTTC. Translating gives CASSFLRGHYNEQFF.

This chain joins TRBV18 and TRBJ2-2; D is perhaps TRBD2 (6 bases). The CDR3 runs 13 residues. Deletions cut 4 bases from V and 5 bases from J, with 8 bases between. Germline CDR1 and CDR2: KGHSH and LQKENI. CDR3 residues: CASSRDFTGELFF. Here the CDR3 DNA reads TGTGCCAGCTCACGGGACTTTACCGGGGAGCTGTTTTTT.

This clone was recorded once. The gene calls are TRBV7-2 and TRBJ1-2; D unclear. Trimming removed 1 base at V and 2 bases at J, with 17 bases between. The CDR3 is 17 amino acids. The germline V gene has CDR1 SGHTA and CDR2 FQGNSA. The CDR3 nucleotides are TGTGCCAGCAGCTTAGACCCCTTACCCTCATCGAACTATGGCTACACCTTC. This sequence encodes CASSLDPLPSSNYGYTF.

V is TRBV5-6 and J is TRBJ1-3, with a possible D match to TRBD1 (6 bases). The V gene's germline CDR1 is SGHDT and CDR2 YYEEEE. The CDR3 spans 15 residues. V was shortened by 3 bases and J by 8 bases, with 18 bases between the two germline ends. The CDR3 sequence: CASSSEGVRTHTIYF. In nucleotides, the CDR3 is TGTGCCAGCAGCTCGGAGGGGGTTCGTACCCACACCATATATTTT. The variable domain in full, completed from reference TRBV5-6 and TRBJ1-3, reads DAGVTQSPTHLIKTRGQQVTLRCSPKSGHDTVSWYQQALGQGPQFIFQYYEEEERQRGNFPDRFSGHQFPNYSSELNVNALLLGDSALYLCASSSEGVRTHTIYFGEGSWLTVV.

This clone was observed once. The CDR3 nucleotides read TGTGCCAGCAGCTTGGGGCTAGCGGGAACCTGGGAAGGGCGTGAGCAGTTCTTC. This sequence encodes CASSLGLAGTWEGREQFF. The chain is built from TRBV5-4 and TRBJ2-1; TRBD2 aligns across 9 bases. Trimming at V came to 0 bases and at J to 9 bases, leaving 16 bases not matched to a gene. CDR1 SGHNT and CDR2 YYREEE come from the germline V gene (reference sequence). There are 18 residues in the CDR3. Drawing the rest from reference TRBV5-4 and TRBJ2-1, the complete variable domain is ETGVTQSPTHLIKTRGQQVTLRCSSQSGHNTVSWYQQALGQGPQFIFQYYREEENGRGNFPPRFSGLQFPNYSSELNVNALELDDSALYLCASSLGLAGTWEGREQFFGPGTRLTVL.

The V call is TRBV7-2, the J call TRBJ2-2, with D perhaps TRBD2 (5 bases). The germline V gene encodes CDR1 SGHTA and CDR2 FQGNSA. The CDR3 sequence is 16 residues long. V shed 7 bases and J shed 4 bases, with 19 bases lying between them. The CDR3 DNA sequence: TGTGCCAGCACCCTGAGGGCCAGTCCCGTCACCGGGGAGCTGTTTTTT. Protein product: CASTLRASPVTGELFF.

This chain connects TRBV2 to TRBJ2-2; 9 bases align to TRBD1. From germline, CDR1 is SNHLY and CDR2 FYNNEI. CDR3 length: 15 amino acids. V shed 4 bases, J shed 4 bases, and the junction held 4 bases outside the gene matches. CDR3 in amino acids: CASSGGTGTTGELFF. DNA for the CDR3: TGTGCCAGCAGTGGGGGGACAGGGACCACCGGGGAGCTGTTTTTT.

The chain couples TRBV6-5 to TRBJ1-4; D unclear. The V and J ends lost 5 bases and 10 bases respectively, with 20 bases between them. The CDR3 spans 15 residues. CDR1 and CDR2 from the germline V gene are MNHEY and SVGAGI. The CDR3 sequence: CASSPSRVEVGKLFF. The CDR3 coding sequence is TGTGCCAGCAGTCCATCACGGGTGGAGGTTGGAAAACTGTTTTTT.

This CDR3 is CASSPNQNDQYF. DNA for the CDR3: TGTGCCAGCTCACCCAATCAGAACGACCAGTACTTC. V usage is TRBV18 and J usage is TRBJ2-5; no clear D. Per germline, CDR1 KGHSH and CDR2 LQKENI. With 3 bases removed from V and 10 bases from J, the gap between germline ends came to 12 bases. This CDR3 region has 12 residues.

V usage is TRBV6-1 and J usage is TRBJ2-7; D might be TRBD1 or TRBD2, each matching 7 bases. Deletions cut 2 bases from V and 1 base from J, with 12 bases between. From germline, CDR1 is MNHNS and CDR2 SASEGT. This CDR3 has 15 residues. CDR3: CASSERGDSSYEQYF. As DNA, the CDR3 is TGTGCCAGCAGTGAACGGGGGGACAGTTCCTACGAGCAGTACTTC.

The V call is TRBV4-3, the J call TRBJ1-6; D unclear. The germline V gene has CDR1 LGHNA and CDR2 YSLEER. CDR3 length: 15 amino acids. Trimming left V 2 bases short and J 10 bases short, with 15 bases between. The CDR3 DNA follows: TGCGCCAGCAGCCAAAGCGGTTTTCGGGAGTCACCCCTCCACTTT. Its protein product is CASSQSGFRESPLHF.

This chain uses TRBV18 with TRBJ1-6, with 8 bases matching TRBD1. V trimming: 3 bases; J trimming: 7 bases; junction bases outside the gene matches: 11. Looked up from germline, CDR1 is KGHSH and CDR2 is LQKENI. The CDR3 is 17 amino acids. The CDR3 is CASSPNPTGAGNSPLHF. CDR3 DNA sequence: TGTGCCAGCTCACCTAATCCGACAGGGGCCGGGAATTCACCCCTCCACTTT.

This sequence joins TRBV2 and TRBJ1-4; maybe TRBD1 (5 bases). Germline V gene sequence: CDR1 SNHLY, CDR2 FYNNEI. Trimming pared 6 bases from V and 3 bases from J, leaving 11 bases between. This CDR3 contains 14 residues. CDR3 region: CASRAGLANEKLFF. The CDR3 nucleotides are TGTGCCAGCAGGGCAGGGTTGGCTAATGAAAAACTGTTTTTT.

The V and J genes are TRBV28 and TRBJ1-6; D not resolved. The germline V gene encodes CDR1 MDHEN and CDR2 SYDVKM. V was pared by 6 bases and J by 9 bases, with 12 bases between. The length of the CDR3 is 13 residues. CDR3 nucleotides: TGTGCCAGCAGGCGAAACCCGGGTTCACCCCTCCACTTT. Amino acid sequence: CASRRNPGSPLHF.